This is a list of T cell receptor beta chains from one sample in a study of blood T cell repertoires in COVID-19. The method was immunoSEQ multiplex PCR; TCRdb's version includes in-frame clones alone and lacks a portion of them. This table holds some 310,000 clones, 90% found once. The sequenced material came from peripheral blood. These receptors were obtained from a woman in her thirties or forties with COVID-19, enrolled during active disease. The CDR3 runs from the conserved cysteine through the conserved F or W. D genes are given only for firm matches. For some rows the clone size is stated as once, few or many, or as a class when expanded; others skip it.

TRBJ2-7,.,TRBV18,.,CASSPPGPQSYEQYF,TGTGCCAGCTCTCCACCGGGGCCTCAATCCTACGAGCAGTACTTC
TRBJ2-5,TRBD2,TRBV10-3,.,CAIRPSGGEGETQYF,TGTGCCATCAGGCCTAGCGGGGGGGAAGGAGAGACCCAGTACTTC
TRBJ1-5,.,TRBV7-9,once,CASSLGSNRQPQHF,TGTGCCAGCAGCTTAGGGTCTAACCGTCAGCCCCAGCATTTT
TRBJ2-1,.,TRBV3-1/TRBV3-2,.,CASSQDLRNEQFF,TGTGCCAGCAGCCAAGATCTTCGGAATGAGCAGTTCTTC
TRBJ2-3,.,TRBV27,.,CASSSPRYTDTQYF,TGTGCCAGCAGTTCCCCCCGTTACACAGATACGCAGTATTTT
TRBJ2-5,TRBD2,TRBV7-3,.,CASSLGLAGVETQYF,TGTGCCAGCAGCTTAGGACTAGCGGGAGTAGAGACCCAGTACTTC
TRBJ1-1,TRBD1,TRBV7-2,.,CASSSWTGSDTEAFF,TGTGCCAGCAGCTCGTGGACAGGGTCGGACACTGAAGCTTTCTTT
TRBJ2-2,.,TRBV28,.,CASSAGPPGELFF,TGTGCCAGCAGTGCGGGACCGCCCGGGGAGCTGTTTTTT
TRBJ1-1,.,TRBV19,.,CASSIGGNTEAFF,TGTGCCAGTAGTATCGGCGGGAACACTGAAGCTTTCTTT
TRBJ2-3,TRBD1,TRBV12-5,once,CASGLGQGVNTQYF,TGTGCTAGTGGTCTCGGACAGGGAGTAAATACGCAGTATTTT
TRBJ1-1,TRBD1,TRBV29-1,.,CSVRQGARGNTEAFF,TGCAGCGTTAGACAGGGGGCAAGGGGGAACACTGAAGCTTTCTTT
TRBJ2-2,TRBD2,TRBV18,few,CASSVAGVSGTGELFF,TGTGCCAGCTCAGTAGCGGGAGTAAGTGGCACCGGGGAGCTGTTTTTT
TRBJ2-5,TRBD1,TRBV19,.,CASSIGAGGHVETQYF,TGTGCCAGTAGTATCGGGGCAGGGGGTCATGTGGAGACCCAGTACTTC
TRBJ1-1,TRBD1,TRBV5-1,.,CASSDRGLGDTEAFF,TGCGCCAGCAGCGACAGGGGGCTAGGGGACACTGAAGCTTTCTTT
TRBJ1-1,.,TRBV6-6,once,CASSSQGGWTEAFF,TGTGCCAGCAGCTCCCAGGGCGGATGGACTGAAGCTTTCTTT
TRBJ2-5,.,TRBV10-3,.,CAISVRQSQETQYF,TGTGCCATCAGTGTTAGACAGTCCCAAGAGACCCAGTACTTC
TRBJ1-5,.,TRBV12-5,.,CASGFPNQPQHF,TGTGCTAGTGGTTTCCCAAATCAGCCCCAGCATTTT
TRBJ1-1,.,TRBV7-8,.,CASSPRGTEAFF,TGTGCCAGCAGCCCAAGGGGCACTGAAGCTTTCTTT
TRBJ2-7,.,TRBV6-5,.,CASSGQLPGEQYF,TGTGCCAGCAGCGGACAGCTTCCTGGGGAGCAGTACTTC
TRBJ1-1,.,TRBV6-1,.,CASSEGAWRGTEAFF,TGTGCCAGCAGTGAAGGGGCCTGGAGGGGCACTGAAGCTTTCTTT
TRBJ2-3,TRBD1,TRBV9,once,CASSARRTGTTDTQYF,TGTGCCAGCAGCGCACGAAGGACAGGAACTACAGATACGCAGTATTTT
TRBJ2-5,TRBD2,TRBV3-1/TRBV3-2,.,CASSQLGGLTQETQYF,TGTGCCAGCAGCCAACTGGGGGGACTAACCCAAGAGACCCAGTACTTC
TRBJ2-1,TRBD1,TRBV4-3,.,CASSRDRGGRSNEQFF,TGCGCCAGCAGCCGCGACAGGGGGGGAAGGTCGAATGAGCAGTTCTTC
TRBJ2-5,TRBD1,TRBV7-2,.,CASSSGQGAGETQYF,TGTGCCAGCAGCTCCGGACAGGGGGCAGGGGAGACCCAGTACTTC
TRBJ2-2,TRBD2,TRBV28,.,CASSPSGRYTGELFF,TGTGCCAGCAGCCCTAGCGGGAGATACACCGGGGAGCTGTTTTTT
TRBJ1-5,.,TRBV7-3,.,CASSCLWSSDQPQHF,TGTGCCAGCAGCTGCCTTTGGAGTAGCGATCAGCCCCAGCATTTT
TRBJ1-1,TRBD1,TRBV4-2,.,CASSQVGQGGIEAFF,TGTGCCAGCAGCCAAGTGGGACAGGGGGGGATTGAAGCTTTCTTT
TRBJ1-2,TRBD1,TRBV7-9,.,CASIAQGARVDGYTF,TGTGCCAGCATCGCGCAGGGGGCAAGGGTAGATGGCTACACCTTC
TRBJ2-7,.,TRBV3-1/TRBV3-2,.,CASSRTRADYEQYF,TGTGCCAGCAGCCGGACACGAGCCGACTACGAGCAGTACTTC
TRBJ1-1,TRBD1,TRBV6-5,.,CASSRDSMNTEAFF,TGTGCCAGCAGTCGGGACAGCATGAACACTGAAGCTTTCTTT
TRBJ1-6,.,TRBV28,.,CASSPRPGNSPLHF,TGTGCCAGCAGCCCGCGCCCAGGGAATTCACCCCTCCACTTT
TRBJ2-2,TRBD1,TRBV7-2,once,CASRQQGAIGELFF,TGTGCCAGCAGACAACAGGGGGCGATCGGGGAGCTGTTTTTT
TRBJ2-7,.,TRBV5-1,.,CASSFEQGRSYEQYF,TGCGCCAGCAGCTTTGAGCAGGGTCGATCCTACGAGCAGTACTTC
TRBJ1-1,TRBD1,TRBV6-5,.,CASSIHRGGNTEAFF,TGTGCCAGCAGTATCCACAGGGGGGGGAACACTGAAGCTTTCTTT
TRBJ2-1,TRBD1,TRBV9,.,CASSVGQGQANEQFF,TGTGCCAGCAGCGTAGGACAGGGGCAGGCCAATGAGCAGTTCTTC
TRBJ2-2,.,TRBV27,.,CASSPHTTGELFF,TGTGCCAGCAGTCCCCATACTACCGGGGAGCTGTTTTTT
TRBJ2-3,.,TRBV18,.,CASSITGDTDTQYF,TGTGCCAGCTCAATCACGGGGGACACAGATACGCAGTATTTT
TRBJ2-1,TRBD2,TRBV7-8,.,CASSLGLAGGYNEQFF,TGTGCCAGCAGCTTAGGATTAGCGGGGGGGTACAATGAGCAGTTCTTC
TRBJ1-1,.,TRBV24-1,.,CATSDVPAWVGAEAFF,TGTGCCACCAGTGATGTTCCTGCCTGGGTAGGAGCTGAAGCTTTCTTT
TRBJ2-7,TRBD1,TRBV6-2/TRBV6-3,.,CASSYPKGQGVAYEQYF,TGTGCCAGCAGTTACCCCAAGGGACAGGGGGTTGCCTACGAGCAGTACTTC
TRBJ2-2,TRBD1,TRBV14,.,CASSQGGQTGELFF,TGTGCCAGCAGCCAAGGGGGACAGACCGGGGAGCTGTTTTTT
TRBJ1-2,.,TRBV28,.,CASRALDRNYGYTF,TGTGCCAGCAGGGCTTTGGACAGAAACTATGGCTACACCTTC
TRBJ1-2,.,TRBV28,.,CASSPPLRGYTF,TGTGCCAGCAGTCCCCCTCTTCGTGGCTACACCTTC
TRBJ2-1,TRBD1,TRBV7-8,.,CASSLSTGGQSYNEQFF,TGTGCCAGCAGCTTATCGACAGGGGGTCAATCCTACAATGAGCAGTTCTTC
TRBJ2-1,TRBD2,TRBV5-4,.,CASSLAGGPESEQFF,TGTGCCAGCAGCTTAGCGGGGGGGCCGGAGAGTGAGCAGTTCTTC
TRBJ2-1,TRBD1,TRBV13,.,CASSSTSTGTGLGPSSTYNEQFF,TGTGCCAGCAGCTCAACATCTACGGGGACAGGTCTTGGTCCGAGCAGCACTTACAATGAGCAGTTCTTC
TRBJ1-1,TRBD1,TRBV5-4,.,CASSRGQGERTEAFF,TGTGCCAGCAGTCGAGGACAGGGCGAGCGCACTGAAGCTTTCTTT
TRBJ1-2,.,TRBV28,.,CASSLPQYGYTF,TGTGCCAGCAGTTTACCCCAGTATGGCTACACCTTC
TRBJ2-3,TRBD2,TRBV4-2,.,CASSVRRSGRGGVADTQYF,TGTGCCAGCAGCGTACGAAGATCAGGACGGGGGGGTGTAGCTGATACGCAGTATTTT
TRBJ1-5,.,TRBV30,once,CAWSVNPGQPQHF,TGTGCCTGGAGTGTAAATCCGGGTCAGCCCCAGCATTTT
TRBJ1-1,.,TRBV28,.,CASRGGPEAFF,TGTGCCAGCCGGGGAGGGCCCGAAGCTTTCTTT
TRBJ2-2,.,TRBV7-2,.,CASSPRRGWAGELFF,TGTGCCAGCAGCCCGAGAAGGGGTTGGGCCGGGGAGCTGTTTTTT
TRBJ2-7,.,TRBV18,.,CASSSAGPEQYF,TGTGCCAGCTCATCCGCGGGTCCGGAGCAGTACTTC
TRBJ2-2,.,TRBV27,.,CASRVRQGPLFF,TGTGCCAGCAGGGTTAGGCAGGGCCCTTTGTTTTTT
TRBJ1-3,TRBD1,TRBV10-3,.,CALSNGQASPFSGNTIYF,TGTGCCCTCAGCAACGGACAGGCGAGCCCATTCTCTGGAAACACCATATATTTT
TRBJ2-3,.,TRBV1,.,CTSSQERAGGPATDTQYF,TGCACCAGCAGCCAAGAACGAGCGGGGGGCCCCGCCACAGATACGCAGTATTTT
TRBJ2-7,.,TRBV7-8,.,CASSFAGGYYEQYF,TGTGCCAGCAGCTTCGCAGGGGGGTACTACGAGCAGTACTTC
TRBJ1-3,TRBD1,TRBV30,.,CAWSSGQGSGNTIYF,TGTGCCTGGAGTTCGGGACAGGGTTCTGGAAACACCATATATTTT
TRBJ2-7,TRBD1,TRBV14,.,CASSQAPGQGAYEQYF,TGTGCCAGCAGCCAAGCCCCGGGACAGGGAGCCTACGAGCAGTACTTC
TRBJ1-2,TRBD1,TRBV12-3/TRBV12-4,.,CASTRGLGYGYTF,TGTGCCAGCACAAGGGGGCTTGGCTATGGCTACACCTTC